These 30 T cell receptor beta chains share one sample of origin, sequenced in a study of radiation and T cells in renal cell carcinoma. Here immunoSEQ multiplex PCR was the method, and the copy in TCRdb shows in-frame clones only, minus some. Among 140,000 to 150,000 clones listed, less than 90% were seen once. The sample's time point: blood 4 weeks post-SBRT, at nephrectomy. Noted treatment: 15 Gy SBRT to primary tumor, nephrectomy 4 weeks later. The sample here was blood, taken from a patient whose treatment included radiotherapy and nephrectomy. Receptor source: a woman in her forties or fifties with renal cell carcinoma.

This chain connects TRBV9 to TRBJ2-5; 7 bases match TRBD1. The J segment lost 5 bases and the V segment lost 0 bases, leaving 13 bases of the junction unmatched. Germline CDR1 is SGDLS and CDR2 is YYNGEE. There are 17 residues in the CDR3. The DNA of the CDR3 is TGTGCCAGCAGCGTAGCTGCGGCAGGGGGTCGGAAGGAGACCCAGTACTTC. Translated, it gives CASSVAAAGGRKETQYF.

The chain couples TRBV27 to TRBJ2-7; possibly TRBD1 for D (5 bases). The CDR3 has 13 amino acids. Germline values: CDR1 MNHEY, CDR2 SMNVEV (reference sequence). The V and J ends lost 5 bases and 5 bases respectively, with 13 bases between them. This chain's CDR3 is CASSIQGWDEQYF. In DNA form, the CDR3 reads TGTGCCAGCAGTATTCAGGGTTGGGACGAGCAGTACTTC.

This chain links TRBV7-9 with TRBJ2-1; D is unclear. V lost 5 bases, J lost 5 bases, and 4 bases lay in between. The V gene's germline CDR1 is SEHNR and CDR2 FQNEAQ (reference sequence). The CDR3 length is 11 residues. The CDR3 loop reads CASSPDNEQFF. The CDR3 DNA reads TGTGCCAGCAGCCCAGACAATGAGCAGTTCTTC.

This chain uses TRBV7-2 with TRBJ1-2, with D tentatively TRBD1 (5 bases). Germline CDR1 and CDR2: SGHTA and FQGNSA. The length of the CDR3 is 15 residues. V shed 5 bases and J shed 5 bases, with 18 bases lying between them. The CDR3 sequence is CASSQPPREEYGYTF. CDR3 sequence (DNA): TGTGCCAGCAGCCAACCCCCCAGGGAAGAATATGGCTACACCTTC.

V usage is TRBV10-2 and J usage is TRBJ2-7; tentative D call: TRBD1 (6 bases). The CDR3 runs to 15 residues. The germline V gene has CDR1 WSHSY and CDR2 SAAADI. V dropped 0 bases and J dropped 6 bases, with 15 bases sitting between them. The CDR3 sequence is CASSESAGEGGEQYF. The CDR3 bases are TGCGCCAGCAGTGAGTCGGCAGGGGAAGGGGGCGAGCAGTACTTC.

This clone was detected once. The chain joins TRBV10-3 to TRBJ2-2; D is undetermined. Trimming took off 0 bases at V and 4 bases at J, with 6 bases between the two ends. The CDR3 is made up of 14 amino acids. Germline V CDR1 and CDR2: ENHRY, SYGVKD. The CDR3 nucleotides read TGTGCCATCAGTGAGTCCCCGGGCACCGGGGAGCTGTTTTTT. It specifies CAISESPGTGELFF.

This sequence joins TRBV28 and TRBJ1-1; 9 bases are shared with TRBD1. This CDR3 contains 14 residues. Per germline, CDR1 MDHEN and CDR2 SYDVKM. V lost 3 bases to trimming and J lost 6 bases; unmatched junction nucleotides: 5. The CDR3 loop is CASSLGDRAAEAFF. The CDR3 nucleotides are TGTGCCAGCAGTTTGGGGGACAGGGCGGCTGAAGCTTTCTTT.

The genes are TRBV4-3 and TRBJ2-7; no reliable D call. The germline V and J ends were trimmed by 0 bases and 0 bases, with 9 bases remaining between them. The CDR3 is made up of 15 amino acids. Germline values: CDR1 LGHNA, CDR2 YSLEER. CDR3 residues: CASSQDGVSSYEQYF. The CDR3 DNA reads TGCGCCAGCAGCCAAGACGGCGTCAGCTCCTACGAGCAGTACTTC.

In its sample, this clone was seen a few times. CDR3 protein: CASSTTANEKLFF. DNA of the CDR3: TGTGCCAGCTCAACGACGGCTAATGAAAAACTGTTTTTT. The chain links TRBV18 to TRBJ1-4, with D unresolved. CDR1 is KGHSH and CDR2 is LQKENI in the germline V gene. The CDR3 length is 13 residues. The V end was cut by 5 bases, the J end by 3 bases, with 7 bases between.

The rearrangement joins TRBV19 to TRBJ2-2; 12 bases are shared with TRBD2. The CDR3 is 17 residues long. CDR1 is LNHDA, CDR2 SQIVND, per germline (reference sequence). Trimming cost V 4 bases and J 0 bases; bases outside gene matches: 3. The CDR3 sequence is CASSRGLAGANTGELFF. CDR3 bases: TGTGCCAGTAGTAGGGGACTAGCGGGCGCGAACACCGGGGAGCTGTTTTTT.

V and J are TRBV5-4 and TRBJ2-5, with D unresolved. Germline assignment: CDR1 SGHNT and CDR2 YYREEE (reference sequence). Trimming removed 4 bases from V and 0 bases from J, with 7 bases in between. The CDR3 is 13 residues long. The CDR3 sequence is CASSAANQETQYF. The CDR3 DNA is TGTGCCAGCAGCGCAGCCAACCAAGAGACCCAGTACTTC.

The CDR3 coding sequence is TGTGCCAGCAACCAAAGGGGGGATATGGGGGAGCAGTACTTC. This encodes CASNQRGDMGEQYF. The chain joins TRBV7-2 to TRBJ2-7; either TRBD1 or TRBD2 may supply D (6 bases each). The V gene lost 7 bases and the J gene lost 7 bases, with 20 bases spanning the gap. Per germline, CDR1 SGHTA and CDR2 FQGNSA. CDR3 length: 14 residues.

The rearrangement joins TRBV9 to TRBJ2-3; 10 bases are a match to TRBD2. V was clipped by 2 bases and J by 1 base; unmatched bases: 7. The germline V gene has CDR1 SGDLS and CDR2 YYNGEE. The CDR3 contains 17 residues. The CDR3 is CASSVAPGTSGTDTQYF. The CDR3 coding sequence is TGTGCCAGCAGCGTGGCCCCCGGGACTAGCGGCACAGATACGCAGTATTTT.

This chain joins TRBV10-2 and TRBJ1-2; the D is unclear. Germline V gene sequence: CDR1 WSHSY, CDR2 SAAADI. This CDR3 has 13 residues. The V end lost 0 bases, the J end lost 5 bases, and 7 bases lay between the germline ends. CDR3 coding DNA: TGCGCCAGCAGTGAGTCGGTTCTTTATGGCTACACCTTC. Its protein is CASSESVLYGYTF.

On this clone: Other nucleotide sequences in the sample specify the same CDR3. The CDR3 loop reads CASRLFSGDGTEAFF. As DNA, the CDR3 is TGTGCCAGCAGACTTTTTTCAGGGGACGGCACCGAAGCTTTCTTT. The chain combines TRBV6-6 with TRBJ1-1, with a possible D match to TRBD1 (6 bases). The CDR3 has 15 residues. Germline V gene data show CDR1 as MNHNY and CDR2 as SVGAGI (reference sequence). Between the trimmed V and J ends, which lost 6 bases and 8 bases, there was a span of 22 bases.

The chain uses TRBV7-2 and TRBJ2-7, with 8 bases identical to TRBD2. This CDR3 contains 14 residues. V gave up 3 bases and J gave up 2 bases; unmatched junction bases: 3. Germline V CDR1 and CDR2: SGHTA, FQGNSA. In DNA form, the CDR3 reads TGTGCCAGCAGCTTTAGCGGGACCACCTACGAGCAGTACTTC. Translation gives CASSFSGTTYEQYF.

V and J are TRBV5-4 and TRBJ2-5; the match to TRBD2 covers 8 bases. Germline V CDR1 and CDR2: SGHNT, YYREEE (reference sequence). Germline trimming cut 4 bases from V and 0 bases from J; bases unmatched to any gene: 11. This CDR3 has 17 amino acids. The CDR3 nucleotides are TGTGCCAGCAGCAGAGAGCCGGGACTAGGAGACCAAGAGACCCAGTACTTC. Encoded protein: CASSREPGLGDQETQYF.

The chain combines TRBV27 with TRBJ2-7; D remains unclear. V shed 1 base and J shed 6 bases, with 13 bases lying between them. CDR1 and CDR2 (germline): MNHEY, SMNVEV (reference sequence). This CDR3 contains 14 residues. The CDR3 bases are TGTGCCAGCAGTTTATTCAGTTTCCCCGGCGAGCAGTACTTC. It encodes CASSLFSFPGEQYF.

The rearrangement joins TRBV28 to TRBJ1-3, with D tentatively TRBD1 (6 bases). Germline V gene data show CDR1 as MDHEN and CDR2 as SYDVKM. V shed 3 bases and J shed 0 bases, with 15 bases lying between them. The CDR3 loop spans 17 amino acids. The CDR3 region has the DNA TGTGCCAGCAGTTTGACGGCAGGGGATCTCTCTGGAAACACCATATATTTT. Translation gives CASSLTAGDLSGNTIYF.

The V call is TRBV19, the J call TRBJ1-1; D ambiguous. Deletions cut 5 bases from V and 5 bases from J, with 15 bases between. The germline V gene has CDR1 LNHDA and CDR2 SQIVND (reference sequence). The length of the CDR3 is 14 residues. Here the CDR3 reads CASSPGPVTTEAFF. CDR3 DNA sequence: TGTGCCAGTAGTCCGGGCCCCGTGACGACTGAAGCTTTCTTT.

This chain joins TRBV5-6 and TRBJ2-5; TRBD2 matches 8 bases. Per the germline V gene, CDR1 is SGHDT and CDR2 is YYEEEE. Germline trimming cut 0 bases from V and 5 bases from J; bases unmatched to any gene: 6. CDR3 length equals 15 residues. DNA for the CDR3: TGTGCCAGCAGCTTGGTCGGGAGGGAGACGGAGACCCAGTACTTC. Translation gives CASSLVGRETETQYF.

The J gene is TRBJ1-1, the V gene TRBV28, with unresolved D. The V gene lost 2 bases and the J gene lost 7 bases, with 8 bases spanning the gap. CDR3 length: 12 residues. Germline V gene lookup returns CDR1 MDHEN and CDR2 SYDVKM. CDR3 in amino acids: CASSLVRSEAFF. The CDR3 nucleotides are TGTGCCAGCAGTTTAGTTCGCAGTGAAGCTTTCTTT. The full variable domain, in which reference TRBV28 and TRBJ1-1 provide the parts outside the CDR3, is DVKVTQSSRYLVKRTGEKVFLECVQDMDHENMFWYRQDPGLGLRLIYFSYDVKMKEKGDIPEGYSVSREKKERFSLILESASTNQTSMYLCASSLVRSEAFFGQGTRLTVV.

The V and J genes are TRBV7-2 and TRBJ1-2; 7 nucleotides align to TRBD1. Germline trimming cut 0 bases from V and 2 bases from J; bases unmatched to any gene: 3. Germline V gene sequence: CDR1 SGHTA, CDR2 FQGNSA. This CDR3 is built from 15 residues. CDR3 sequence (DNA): TGTGCCAGCAGCTTAGCGGGACAGACAAACTATGGCTACACCTTC. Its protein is CASSLAGQTNYGYTF.

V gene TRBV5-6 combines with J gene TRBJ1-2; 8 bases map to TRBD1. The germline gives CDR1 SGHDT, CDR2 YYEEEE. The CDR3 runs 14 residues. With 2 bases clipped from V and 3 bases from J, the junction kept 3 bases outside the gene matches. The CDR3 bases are TGTGCCAGCAGCTTCTTGGACAGGGACTATGGCTACACCTTC. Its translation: CASSFLDRDYGYTF.

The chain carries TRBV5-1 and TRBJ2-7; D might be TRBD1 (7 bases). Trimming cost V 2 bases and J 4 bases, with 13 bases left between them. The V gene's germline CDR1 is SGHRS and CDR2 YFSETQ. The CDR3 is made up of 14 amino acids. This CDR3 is CASSFAPGGYEQYF. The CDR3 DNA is TGCGCCAGCAGCTTCGCACCAGGGGGGTACGAGCAGTACTTC.

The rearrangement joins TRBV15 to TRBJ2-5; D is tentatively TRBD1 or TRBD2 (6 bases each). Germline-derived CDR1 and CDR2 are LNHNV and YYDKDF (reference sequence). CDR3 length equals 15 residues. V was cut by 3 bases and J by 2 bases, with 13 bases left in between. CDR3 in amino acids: CATSRGGGNQETQYF. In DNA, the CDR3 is TGTGCCACCAGCAGGGGGGGCGGGAATCAAGAGACCCAGTACTTC.

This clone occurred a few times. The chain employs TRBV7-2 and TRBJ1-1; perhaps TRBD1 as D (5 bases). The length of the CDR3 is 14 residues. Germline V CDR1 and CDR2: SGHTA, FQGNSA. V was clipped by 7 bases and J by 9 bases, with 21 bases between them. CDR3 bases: TGTGCCAGCACATCCGGCTTTGGGGCCGGGCAAGCTTTCTTT. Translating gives CASTSGFGAGQAFF. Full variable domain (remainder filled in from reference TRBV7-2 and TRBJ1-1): GAGVSQSPSNKVTEKGKDVELRCDPISGHTALYWYRQSLGQGLEFLIYFQGNSAPDKSGLPSDRFSAERTGGSVSTLTIQRTQQEDSAVYLCASTSGFGAGQAFFGQGTRLTVV.

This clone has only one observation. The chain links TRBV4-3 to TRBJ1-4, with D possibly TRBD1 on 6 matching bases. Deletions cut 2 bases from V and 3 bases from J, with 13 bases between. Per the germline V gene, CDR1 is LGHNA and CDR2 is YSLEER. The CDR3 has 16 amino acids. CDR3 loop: CASSQSRTASNEKLFF. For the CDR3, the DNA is TGCGCCAGCAGCCAATCCAGGACAGCCTCTAATGAAAAACTGTTTTTT.

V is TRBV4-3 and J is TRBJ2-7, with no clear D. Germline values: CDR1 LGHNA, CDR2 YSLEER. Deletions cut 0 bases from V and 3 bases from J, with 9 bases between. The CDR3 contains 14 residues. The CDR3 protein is CASSQEHGYYEQYF. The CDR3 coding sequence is TGCGCCAGCAGCCAAGAGCACGGGTACTACGAGCAGTACTTC.

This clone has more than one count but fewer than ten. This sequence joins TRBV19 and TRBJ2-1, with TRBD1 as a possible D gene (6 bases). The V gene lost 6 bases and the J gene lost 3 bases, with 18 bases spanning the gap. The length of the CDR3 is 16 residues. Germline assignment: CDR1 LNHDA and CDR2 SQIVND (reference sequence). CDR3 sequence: CASREEGGSIYNEQFF. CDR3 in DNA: TGTGCCAGTAGAGAAGAAGGGGGATCCATCTACAATGAGCAGTTCTTC.